Shown below are 15 T cell receptor beta chains from a single sample sequenced in a study of T cells after yellow fever vaccination. TCRdb ran MiXCR on the 5' RACE reads and lists one entry per CDR3 protein. The sample holds 250,000 to 300,000 distinct CDR3 sequences, around 5.3% seen once. Sequenced here: CD4+ T cells sorted from PBMCs, sampled on the day of the yellow fever booster vaccination. The receptor set was obtained from a man between 18 and 29 years old who received the YFV17D yellow fever vaccine.

In its sample, this clonotype was seen many times. The chain uses TRBV5-1 and TRBJ2-5; TRBD1 matches 9 bases. The CDR3 contains 13 residues. The J segment lost 4 bases and the V segment lost 8 bases, leaving 6 bases of the junction unmatched. CDR1 is SGHRS and CDR2 is YFSETQ in the germline V gene. Here the CDR3 DNA reads TGCGCCAGTGATATGGGACAGGGAGAGACCCAGTACTTC. Translating it yields CASDMGQGETQYF.

V and J are TRBV6-2 or TRBV6-3 and TRBJ2-3, with a weak D call TRBD1 (5 bases). Germline V gives CDR1 MNHEY, CDR2 SVGEGT. The V end was cut by 0 bases, the J end by 11 bases, with 12 bases between. The CDR3 consists of 13 residues. CDR3 residues: CASSYSPRAGQYF. In DNA, the CDR3 is TGTGCCAGCAGTTACTCCCCCAGGGCCGGGCAGTATTTT.

This clonotype was counted ten times or more. This chain connects TRBV7-2 to TRBJ2-3, with D perhaps matching TRBD2 (6 bases). The ends were cut back, 5 bases at V and 2 bases at J, with 11 bases in the middle. The germline V gene encodes CDR1 SGHTA and CDR2 FQGNSA. The CDR3 is 14 amino acids. CDR3 sequence: CASSAGLHTDTQYF. In nucleotides, the CDR3 is TGTGCCAGCAGCGCCGGACTACACACAGATACGCAGTATTTT.

This clonotype appeared many times. This sequence joins TRBV29-1 and TRBJ2-1; D uncertain. Germline V lookup: CDR1 SQVTM, CDR2 ANQGSEA. Between the trimmed V and J ends, which lost 3 bases and 2 bases, there was a span of 8 bases. The CDR3 covers 13 residues. The CDR3 region has the DNA TGCAGCGTTGAGTGGACCACCTACAATGAGCAGTTCTTC. It translates to CSVEWTTYNEQFF.

V is TRBV20-1 and J is TRBJ2-2; D unclear. V dropped 0 bases and J dropped 6 bases, with 23 bases sitting between them. Germline CDR1 reads DFQATT; CDR2 reads SNEGSKA (reference sequence). The CDR3 has 18 amino acids. The DNA of the CDR3 is TGCAGTGCTAGAGAGAACCATGGGGTCGGGCCGCCGCCCGGGGAGCTGTTTTTT. Translation: CSARENHGVGPPPGELFF.

This clonotype was seen more than once but under ten times. This chain joins TRBV18 and TRBJ2-7; D is undetermined. The ends were cut back, 6 bases at V and 2 bases at J, with 11 bases in the middle. Looked up from germline, CDR1 is KGHSH and CDR2 is LQKENI. The CDR3 totals 13 residues. The CDR3 sequence: CASSPAPPYEQYF. CDR3 nucleotides: TGTGCCAGCTCCCCAGCTCCCCCCTACGAGCAGTACTTC.

The chain is built from TRBV30 and TRBJ1-2, with D tentatively TRBD1 (6 bases). From germline, CDR1 is GTSNPN and CDR2 SVGIG (reference sequence). V was shortened by 1 base and J by 7 bases, with 16 bases between the two germline ends. This CDR3 spans 14 amino acids. The CDR3 region is CAWSETGWVAGYTF. In DNA form, the CDR3 reads TGTGCCTGGAGTGAGACAGGATGGGTCGCTGGCTACACCTTC.

The rearrangement links TRBV5-1 to TRBJ2-2; perhaps TRBD2 as D (6 bases). The CDR3 has 15 amino acids. The germline CDR1 and CDR2 sequences are SGHRS and YFSETQ. The V end lost 2 bases, the J end lost 4 bases, and 12 bases lay between the germline ends. The CDR3 here is CASSLPMGGTGELFF. As DNA, the CDR3 is TGCGCCAGCAGCTTACCCATGGGGGGCACCGGGGAGCTGTTTTTT.

This clonotype was seen ten or more times. Germline is not matched at one junction end, which may reflect a read error. The V call is TRBV7-9, the J call TRBJ1-1; no definite D call. The CDR3 has 14 amino acids. Germline CDR1 SEHNR, CDR2 FQNEAQ (reference sequence). The CDR3 here is CASGGKQSNTEAFF. DNA of the CDR3: TGTGCCAGCGGAGGAAAACAGTCCAACACTGAAGCTTTTTTT.

This clonotype was recorded a few times. The V call is TRBV20-1, the J call TRBJ2-6; D may be TRBD2 (5 bases). Looked up from germline, CDR1 is DFQATT and CDR2 is SNEGSKA (reference sequence). The germline V and J ends were trimmed by 1 base and 0 bases, with 19 bases remaining between them. This CDR3 is built from 19 residues. This CDR3 reads CSARGRQNQILSGANVLTF. CDR3 nucleotide sequence: TGCAGTGCTAGAGGGAGGCAGAACCAAATCCTCTCTGGGGCCAACGTCCTGACTTTC.

This clonotype was counted at least ten times. The rearrangement uses TRBV3-1 and TRBJ2-1, with 7 bases matching TRBD1. The J segment lost 8 bases and the V segment lost 4 bases, leaving 2 bases of the junction unmatched. Germline CDR1 is LGHDT and CDR2 is YNNKEL (reference sequence). CDR3 size: 12 residues. CDR3 nucleotide sequence: TGTGCCAGCAGCCGGACAGGAGATGAGCAGTTCTTC. As protein: CASSRTGDEQFF.

The chain has TRBV19 and TRBJ2-4, with a possible D match to TRBD2 (5 bases). Trimming stripped 0 bases from V and 6 bases from J, with 21 bases between. Per the germline V gene, CDR1 is LNHDA and CDR2 is SQIVND (reference sequence). This CDR3 spans 18 amino acids. CDR3 DNA: TGTGCCAGTAGTATAGAGGGGAGTTTCTACGAGTGGGGAAACATTCAGTACTTC. It codes for CASSIEGSFYEWGNIQYF. Complete variable domain (other parts from reference TRBV19 and TRBJ2-4): DGGITQSPKYLFRKEGQNVTLSCEQNLNHDAMYWYRQDPGQGLRLIYYSQIVNDFQKGDIAEGYSVSREKKESFPLTVTSAQKNPTAFYLCASSIEGSFYEWGNIQYFGAGTRLSVL.

This clonotype was counted only a few times. The V and J genes are TRBV5-6 and TRBJ1-2; D perhaps matches TRBD1 (6 bases). Trimming removed 1 base from V and 4 bases from J, with 11 bases in between. This CDR3 has 14 amino acids. CDR1 SGHDT and CDR2 YYEEEE come from the germline V gene. CDR3 sequence reads: CASSLNRATYGYTF. The DNA for the CDR3 is TGTGCCAGCAGCTTGAACAGGGCTACCTATGGCTACACCTTC. Complete variable domain (other parts from reference TRBV5-6 and TRBJ1-2): DAGVTQSPTHLIKTRGQQVTLRCSPKSGHDTVSWYQQALGQGPQFIFQYYEEEERQRGNFPDRFSGHQFPNYSSELNVNALLLGDSALYLCASSLNRATYGYTFGSGTRLTVV.

This clonotype was picked up a small number of times. The CDR3 is CASTTGDQPQHF. The CDR3 DNA reads as TGTGCCAGCACCACCGGAGATCAGCCCCAGCATTTT. J is TRBJ1-5 and V is TRBV3-1; D uncertain. CDR1 LGHDT and CDR2 YNNKEL come from the germline V gene (reference sequence). The CDR3 is 12 residues long. The V gene lost 7 bases and the J gene lost 5 bases, with 9 bases spanning the gap. Filled out from reference TRBV3-1 and TRBJ1-5, the complete variable domain reads DTAVSQTPKYLVTQMGNDKSIKCEQNLGHDTMYWYKQDSKKFLKIMFSYNNKELIINETVPNRFSPKSPDKAHLNLHINSLELGDSAVYFCASTTGDQPQHFGDGTRLSIL.

This clonotype was recorded many times. The V and J genes are TRBV7-2 and TRBJ2-3, with D possibly being TRBD1 or TRBD2 (5 bases each). CDR3 size: 15 residues. Trimming shortened V by 7 bases and J by 3 bases, and 17 bases separated the two germline ends. The germline V gene has CDR1 SGHTA and CDR2 FQGNSA. CDR3 amino acids: CASTPGAGWTDTQYF. DNA for the CDR3: TGTGCCAGCACCCCCGGGGCAGGGTGGACAGATACGCAGTATTTT.